The rows below give T cell receptor beta chains drawn from one sample of a study of regulatory T cells in long-lasting Graves disease. TCRdb fed the multiplex PCR reads into MiXCR, producing one record per CDR3 protein. The table shows 350,000 to 500,000 distinct CDR3 sequences, with 15% to 20% occurring only once. This sample also belongs to another study, concerning T cells in Graves' hyperthyroidism and ophthalmopathy.

This specimen consisted of peripheral blood mononuclear cells (PBMCs), obtained at new diagnosis, from a patient treated with antithyroid drugs. The receptors were gathered from a woman aged 30 to 39 with Graves disease. CDR3s include the opening cysteine and the closing phenylalanine or tryptophan. The order of the fields is clone size, J gene, V gene, D gene, CDR3 length, CDR3 protein, CDR3 DNA. A D gene is named only where the DNA matches it firmly. Not all rows give a size; the values are once, few, many and, for expanded clones, a class.

size: many
J: TRBJ2-1
V: TRBV2
D: NA
length: 13
CDR3: CASQPISYNEQFF
DNA: TGTGCCAGCCAACCGATCTCCTACAATGAGCAGTTCTTC

size: NA
J: TRBJ2-5
V: TRBV5-6
D: TRBD2
length: 14
CDR3: CASSKAGGPKTQYF
DNA: TGTGCCAGCAGCAAGGCGGGAGGGCCCAAGACCCAGTACTTC

size: few
J: TRBJ1-5
V: TRBV2
D: NA
length: 15
CDR3: CASRTQGGGNQPQHF
DNA: TGTGCCAGCAGGACCCAGGGTGGAGGCAATCAGCCCCAGCATTTT

size: NA
J: TRBJ2-1
V: TRBV20-1
D: TRBD2
length: 15
CDR3: CSARGGLADYNEQFF
DNA: TGCAGTGCTAGAGGCGGACTAGCGGACTACAATGAGCAGTTCTTC

size: few
J: TRBJ2-7
V: TRBV6-5
D: TRBD2
length: 14
CDR3: CASSLPSGSGEQYF
DNA: TGTGCCAGCAGTTTACCTAGCGGGAGCGGCGAGCAGTACTTC

size: many
J: TRBJ2-7
V: TRBV27
D: TRBD2
length: 14
CDR3: CASAGLAGSEEQYF
DNA: TGTGCCTCGGCAGGACTAGCGGGTTCCGAAGAGCAGTACTTC

size: NA
J: TRBJ2-7
V: TRBV4-1
D: NA
length: 15
CDR3: CASSQPGLGFYEQYF
DNA: TGCGCCAGCAGCCAGCCGGGACTCGGATTCTACGAGCAGTACTTC

size: many
J: TRBJ2-7
V: TRBV18
D: NA
length: 13
CDR3: CASSLGKPYEQYF
DNA: TGTGCCAGCAGTTTAGGGAAACCCTACGAGCAGTACTTC

size: NA
J: TRBJ2-1
V: TRBV13
D: TRBD1
length: 16
CDR3: CASSWLTGGPYNEQFF
DNA: TGTGCCAGCAGCTGGTTAACAGGGGGCCCATACAATGAGCAGTTCTTC

size: many
J: TRBJ2-1
V: TRBV5-1
D: TRBD2
length: 17
CDR3: CASSVTSGSAPNDEQFF
DNA: TGCGCCAGCAGCGTGACTAGCGGGAGCGCCCCCAACGATGAGCAGTTCTTC

size: many
J: TRBJ2-3
V: TRBV20-1
D: NA
length: 13
CDR3: CSAPEWETDTQYF
DNA: TGCAGTGCCCCAGAGTGGGAGACAGATACGCAGTATTTT

size: NA
J: TRBJ2-7
V: TRBV9
D: TRBD2
length: 15
CDR3: CASSTSSGSGGEQYF
DNA: TGTGCCAGCAGCACCAGTAGCGGGAGCGGAGGCGAGCAGTACTTC

size: few
J: TRBJ2-2
V: TRBV28
D: NA
length: 17
CDR3: CASSLDRWGFRAGELFF
DNA: TGTGCCAGCAGTTTGGACCGATGGGGGTTTAGGGCCGGGGAGCTGTTTTTT

size: many
J: TRBJ1-2
V: TRBV11-2
D: NA
length: 16
CDR3: CASSLDPTGGAYGYTF
DNA: TGTGCCAGCAGCTTAGATCCGACAGGTGGGGCGTATGGCTACACCTTC

size: NA
J: TRBJ2-3
V: TRBV6-5
D: NA
length: 13
CDR3: CASSYSTDSTQYF
DNA: TGTGCCAGCAGTTACTCGACCGATAGTACGCAGTATTTT

size: few
J: TRBJ2-3
V: TRBV20-1
D: NA
length: 15
CDR3: CSADTGVALTDTQYF
DNA: TGCAGTGCTGATACGGGGGTAGCGCTCACAGATACGCAGTATTTT

size: many
J: TRBJ2-1
V: TRBV7-2
D: NA
length: 12
CDR3: CASSLVTNEQFF
DNA: TGTGCCAGCAGCTTAGTTACCAATGAGCAGTTCTTC

size: many
J: TRBJ1-5
V: TRBV7-2
D: NA
length: 15
CDR3: CASSSVVGAGQPQHF
DNA: TGTGCCAGCAGCTCAGTTGTCGGGGCGGGCCAGCCCCAGCATTTT

size: NA
J: TRBJ2-7
V: TRBV14
D: NA
length: 15
CDR3: CASSLGFGPYSKQYF
DNA: TGTGCCAGCAGCCTTGGTTTTGGGCCTTACAGCAAGCAGTACTTC

size: many
J: TRBJ2-7
V: TRBV3-1
D: NA
length: 16
CDR3: CASSQGLLGSSYEQYF
DNA: TGTGCCAGCAGCCAAGGGCTTTTGGGTAGCTCCTACGAGCAGTACTTC

size: many
J: TRBJ2-7
V: TRBV19
D: TRBD1
length: 12
CDR3: CASSDRAHEQYF
DNA: TGTGCCAGTTCGGACAGGGCCCACGAGCAGTACTTC

size: NA
J: TRBJ2-7
V: TRBV6-2/TRBV6-3
D: NA
length: 18
CDR3: CASSYGGSFKGTTYEQYF
DNA: TGTGCCAGCAGTTACGGGGGGTCATTTAAAGGGACAACCTACGAGCAGTACTTC

size: NA
J: TRBJ2-1
V: TRBV7-9
D: NA
length: 16
CDR3: CASSPLGESSYNEQFF
DNA: TGTGCCAGCAGCCCCCTTGGCGAGAGTTCCTACAATGAGCAGTTCTTC

size: NA
J: TRBJ2-5
V: TRBV7-6
D: TRBD2
length: 17
CDR3: CASSLLGLAGSQETQYF
DNA: TGTGCCAGCAGCTTGCTCGGACTAGCGGGATCGCAAGAGACCCAGTACTTC

size: few
J: TRBJ1-4
V: TRBV20-1
D: NA
length: 16
CDR3: CSARGGDGNSYEKLFF
DNA: TGCAGTGCTAGGGGGGGAGACGGAAACTCTTATGAAAAACTGTTTTTT

size: few
J: TRBJ1-1
V: TRBV20-1
D: NA
length: 13
CDR3: CSARNLMNTEAFF
DNA: TGCAGTGCTAGAAACCTTATGAACACTGAAGCTTTCTTT

size: many
J: TRBJ1-5
V: TRBV10-3
D: NA
length: 16
CDR3: CAISEKPQGSNQPQHF
DNA: TGTGCCATCAGTGAGAAACCCCAGGGGAGCAATCAGCCCCAGCATTTT

size: many
J: TRBJ1-5
V: TRBV28
D: NA
length: 11
CDR3: CASSWGMAQHF
DNA: TGTGCCAGCAGTTGGGGGATGGCCCAGCATTTT

size: NA
J: TRBJ2-5
V: TRBV28
D: TRBD2
length: 16
CDR3: CASRRAGGEGLETQYF
DNA: TGTGCCAGCAGACGAGCGGGAGGTGAGGGTTTAGAGACCCAGTACTTC

size: NA
J: TRBJ1-1
V: TRBV20-1
D: NA
length: 14
CDR3: CSAAVGGLNTEAFF
DNA: TGCAGTGCTGCTGTGGGGGGATTGAACACTGAAGCTTTCTTT

size: few
J: TRBJ1-2
V: TRBV11-2
D: NA
length: 16
CDR3: CASSSPLGHPNYGYTF
DNA: TGTGCCAGCAGTTCTCCTTTAGGACACCCAAACTATGGCTACACCTTC

size: many
J: TRBJ2-5
V: TRBV30
D: NA
length: 13
CDR3: CAWKPPPAGTQYF
DNA: TGTGCCTGGAAACCTCCCCCAGCGGGGACCCAGTACTTC

size: NA
J: TRBJ2-5
V: TRBV24-1
D: NA
length: 14
CDR3: CATSDTGEQETQYF
DNA: TGTGCCACCAGTGATACCGGGGAGCAAGAGACCCAGTACTTC

size: few
J: TRBJ2-3
V: TRBV5-1
D: NA
length: 12
CDR3: CASSLPPGTQYF
DNA: TGCGCCAGCAGCTTGCCGCCGGGTACGCAGTATTTT

size: many
J: TRBJ2-1
V: TRBV7-7
D: NA
length: 14
CDR3: CASSQGRGANEQFF
DNA: TGTGCTAGCAGCCAGGGCCGAGGGGCCAATGAGCAGTTCTTC

size: many
J: TRBJ1-1
V: TRBV20-1
D: NA
length: 13
CDR3: CSARRTDGTEAFF
DNA: TGCAGTGCTCGGAGGACCGATGGCACTGAAGCTTTCTTT

size: many
J: TRBJ2-7
V: TRBV29-1
D: NA
length: 15
CDR3: CSVEARGRAGSEQYF
DNA: TGCAGCGTTGAAGCGCGGGGCAGGGCGGGATCCGAGCAGTACTTC

size: many
J: TRBJ2-6
V: TRBV7-9
D: NA
length: 15
CDR3: CASSLGLPGANVLTF
DNA: TGTGCCAGCAGCTTAGGGCTGCCCGGGGCCAACGTCCTGACTTTC

size: many
J: TRBJ2-6
V: TRBV18
D: TRBD1
length: 17
CDR3: CASSPSQGASGANVLTF
DNA: TGTGCCAGCTCACCCTCTCAGGGGGCTTCCGGGGCCAACGTCCTGACTTTC

size: many
J: TRBJ2-3
V: TRBV11-2
D: NA
length: 15
CDR3: CASSLQGLNTDTQYF
DNA: TGTGCCAGCAGCTTACAGGGACTTAACACAGATACGCAGTATTTT

size: many
J: TRBJ2-3
V: TRBV20-1
D: TRBD1
length: 15
CDR3: CSARGGTGWSDTQYF
DNA: TGCAGTGCTAGAGGGGGGACAGGGTGGTCAGATACGCAGTATTTT

size: few
J: TRBJ2-3
V: TRBV27
D: TRBD2
length: 18
CDR3: CASSRSLIAGGRTDTQYF
DNA: TGTGCCAGCAGTCGATCCTTAATAGCGGGAGGACGCACAGATACGCAGTATTTT

size: many
J: TRBJ2-1
V: TRBV11-2
D: TRBD2
length: 17
CDR3: CASSPGLAAISYNEQFF
DNA: TGTGCCAGCAGCCCGGGACTAGCCGCCATCTCCTACAATGAGCAGTTCTTC

size: many
J: TRBJ2-3
V: TRBV3-1
D: NA
length: 13
CDR3: CASTPRGTDTQYF
DNA: TGTGCCAGCACCCCAAGGGGAACAGATACGCAGTATTTT

size: few
J: TRBJ2-5
V: TRBV4-1
D: NA
length: 16
CDR3: CASSQVGPGAGETQYF
DNA: TGCGCCAGCAGCCAAGTGGGGCCAGGGGCTGGAGAGACCCAGTACTTC

size: few
J: TRBJ2-6
V: TRBV20-1
D: TRBD2
length: 15
CDR3: CSARPAGAGANVLTF
DNA: TGCAGTGCTAGACCTGCGGGAGCTGGGGCCAACGTCCTGACTTTC

size: many
J: TRBJ1-2
V: TRBV3-1
D: NA
length: 13
CDR3: CASSKGQDYGYTF
DNA: TGTGCCAGCAGCAAGGGACAAGACTATGGCTACACCTTC

size: many
J: TRBJ2-7
V: TRBV20-1
D: TRBD1
length: 14
CDR3: CSARDRDSSYEQYF
DNA: TGCAGTGCTAGGGATCGGGACAGCTCCTACGAGCAGTACTTC

size: NA
J: TRBJ2-5
V: TRBV27
D: TRBD2
length: 15
CDR3: CASRRFGLAGETQYF
DNA: TGTGCCAGCAGGAGATTTGGACTAGCGGGAGAGACCCAGTACTTC

size: few
J: TRBJ1-2
V: TRBV10-3
D: NA
length: 14
CDR3: CAISESRDGYGYTF
DNA: TGTGCCATCAGTGAGTCCCGGGACGGCTATGGCTACACCTTC

size: NA
J: TRBJ2-1
V: TRBV29-1
D: TRBD1
length: 15
CDR3: CSVYSAAYRGNEQFF
DNA: TGCAGCGTTTATTCGGCGGCCTACAGGGGCAATGAGCAGTTCTTC

size: many
J: TRBJ2-5
V: TRBV20-1
D: NA
length: 11
CDR3: CSARTRETQYF
DNA: TGCAGTGCTAGAACACGGGAGACCCAGTACTTC

size: few
J: TRBJ2-3
V: TRBV29-1
D: NA
length: 12
CDR3: CSAFAQGNTQYF
DNA: TGCAGCGCCTTTGCGCAGGGTAATACGCAGTATTTT

size: many
J: TRBJ1-1
V: TRBV2
D: TRBD1
length: 14
CDR3: CASRQGSMNTEAFF
DNA: TGTGCCAGCCGACAGGGCAGTATGAACACTGAAGCTTTCTTT

size: few
J: TRBJ2-1
V: TRBV29-1
D: NA
length: 11
CDR3: CSVRRGDEQFF
DNA: TGCAGCGTTAGACGGGGAGATGAGCAGTTCTTC

size: many
J: TRBJ2-3
V: TRBV24-1
D: TRBD2
length: 17
CDR3: CATSDSLRGVLRDTQYF
DNA: TGTGCCACCAGTGATTCCCTCCGGGGGGTCCTCCGCGATACGCAGTATTTT

size: many
J: TRBJ2-7
V: TRBV20-1
D: NA
length: 12
CDR3: CSARGSFYEQYF
DNA: TGCAGTGCTAGAGGGAGTTTCTACGAGCAGTACTTC

size: many
J: TRBJ1-2
V: TRBV3-1
D: NA
length: 14
CDR3: CASSHETVVHGYTF
DNA: TGTGCCAGCAGCCACGAAACGGTGGTCCATGGCTACACCTTC

size: many
J: TRBJ1-2
V: TRBV18
D: NA
length: 13
CDR3: CASSPAGAVGYTF
DNA: TGTGCCAGCTCACCCGCAGGGGCCGTTGGCTACACCTTC